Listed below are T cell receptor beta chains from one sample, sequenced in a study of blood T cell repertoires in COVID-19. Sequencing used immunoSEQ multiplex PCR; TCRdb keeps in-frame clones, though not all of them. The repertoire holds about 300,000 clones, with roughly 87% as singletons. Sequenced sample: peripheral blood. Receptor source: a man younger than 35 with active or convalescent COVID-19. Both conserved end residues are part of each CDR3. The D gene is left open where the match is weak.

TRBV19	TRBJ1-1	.	CASSEAWTAEAFF	TGTGCCAGTAGTGAAGCATGGACAGCTGAAGCTTTCTTT
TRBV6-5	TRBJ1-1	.	CASRPGTTNTEAFF	TGTGCCAGCAGACCCGGGACAACAAACACTGAAGCTTTCTTT
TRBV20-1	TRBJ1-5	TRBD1	CSASPRDRGYYSNQPQHF	TGCAGTGCTAGTCCCAGGGACAGGGGATACTATAGCAATCAGCCCCAGCATTTT
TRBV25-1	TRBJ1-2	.	CASSEFPSSAYGYTF	TGTGCCAGCAGTGAGTTTCCCTCGAGTGCCTATGGCTACACCTTC
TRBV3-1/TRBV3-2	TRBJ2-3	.	CASSQDWAGELRDTQYF	TGTGCCAGCAGCCAAGATTGGGCAGGGGAACTGAGGGATACGCAGTATTTT
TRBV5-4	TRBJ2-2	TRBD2	CASSAGLAGSSTGELFF	TGTGCCAGCAGCGCCGGACTAGCGGGATCATCCACCGGGGAGCTGTTTTTT
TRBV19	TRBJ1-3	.	CASSPGARSTIYF	TGTGCCAGTAGTCCGGGTGCCCGCAGCACCATATATTTT
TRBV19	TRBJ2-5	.	CASRAGARLSNSETQYF	TGTGCCAGTAGGGCGGGGGCGCGACTATCCAACTCAGAGACCCAGTACTTC
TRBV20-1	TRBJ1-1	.	CSASRRETEAFF	TGCAGTGCTAGTAGAAGGGAGACTGAAGCTTTCTTT
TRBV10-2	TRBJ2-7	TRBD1	CASSGTGTYEQYF	TGCGCCAGCAGTGGGACAGGGACCTACGAGCAGTACTTC
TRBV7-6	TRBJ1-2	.	CASSSRSGGKNYGYTF	TGTGCCAGCAGCTCCCGTTCGGGGGGCAAGAACTATGGCTACACCTTC
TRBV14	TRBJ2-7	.	CASSQVGTYEQYF	TGTGCCAGCAGCCAAGTCGGTACCTACGAGCAGTACTTC
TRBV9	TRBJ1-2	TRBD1	CASSVTGRGYTF	TGTGCCAGCAGCGTGACAGGGAGAGGCTACACCTTC